The 3 T cell receptor beta chains below come from one sample, sequenced in a study of cytotoxic CD8 clonotypes in ibrutinib-treated CLL. Generated by immunoSEQ multiplex PCR, the TCRdb table keeps only in-frame clones and is missing some. The sample holds about 130,000 clones, roughly three quarters seen once. This sample comprised PBMCs, obtained after 12 months of ibrutinib treatment. Receptors originate from a human donor with chronic lymphocytic leukemia.

This chain links TRBV9 with TRBJ2-5, with 7 nucleotides matching TRBD1. The V and J ends lost 1 base and 5 bases, in that order; junction bases with no gene match: 8. The CDR3 consists of 15 residues. Germline CDR1 SGDLS, CDR2 YYNGEE. CDR3 in DNA: TGTGCCAGCAGCGTAACAGGGGCGAGACGGGAGACCCAGTACTTC. It is translated as CASSVTGARRETQYF. Complete variable domain (other parts from reference TRBV9 and TRBJ2-5): DSGVTQTPKHLITATGQRVTLRCSPRSGDLSVYWYQQSLDQGLQFLIQYYNGEERAKGNILERFSAQQFPDLHSELNLSSLELGDSALYFCASSVTGARRETQYFGPGTRLLVL.

The chain carries TRBV7-2 and TRBJ2-2; TRBD1 aligns across 7 bases. Per the germline V gene, CDR1 is SGHTA and CDR2 is FQGNSA. The V segment lost 4 bases and the J segment 6 bases; nucleotides outside the gene matches: 5. This CDR3 has 14 residues. Here the CDR3 reads CASSWNRGAGELFF. The CDR3 DNA is TGTGCCAGCAGCTGGAACAGGGGTGCCGGGGAGCTGTTTTTT.

This clone appeared once. The CDR3 sequence is CSAFSYNEQFF. CDR3 nucleotides: TGCAGTGCTTTTTCCTACAATGAGCAGTTCTTC. This sequence joins TRBV20-1 and TRBJ2-1, with D unclear. CDR1 and CDR2 (germline): DFQATT, SNEGSKA (reference sequence). The CDR3 covers 11 residues. Trimming stripped 5 bases from V and 1 base from J, with 3 bases between.